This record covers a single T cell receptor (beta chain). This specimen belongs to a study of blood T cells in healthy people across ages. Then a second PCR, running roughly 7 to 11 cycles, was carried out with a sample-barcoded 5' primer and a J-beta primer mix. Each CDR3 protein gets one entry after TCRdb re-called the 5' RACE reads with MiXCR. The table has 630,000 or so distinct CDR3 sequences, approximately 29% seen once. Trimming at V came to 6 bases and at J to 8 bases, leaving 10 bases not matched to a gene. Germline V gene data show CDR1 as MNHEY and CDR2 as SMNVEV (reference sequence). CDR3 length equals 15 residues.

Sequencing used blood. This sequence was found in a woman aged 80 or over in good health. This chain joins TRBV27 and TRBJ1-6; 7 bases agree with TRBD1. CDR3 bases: TGTGCCAGCAGCCTAGCAACAGGGGTGGATTCACCCCTCCACTTT. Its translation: CASSLATGVDSPLHF.